The 16 T cell receptor beta chains listed next were all sequenced from one sample in a study of T cells in Graves' hyperthyroidism and ophthalmopathy. Amplified TCR beta CDR3 regions came from RNA transcripts. In the first-round RT-PCR of the TCR CDR3, the HTBI primer set was used. TCRdb independently ran MiXCR on the multiplex PCR reads; one entry per CDR3 protein. The sample includes about half a million distinct CDR3 sequences, around 21% seen only once; the top ten take about 25%. Input material: blood. Receptors were obtained from a young man with Graves' hyperthyroidism.

The chain combines TRBV5-1 with TRBJ1-1, with D hard to call. This CDR3 region has 14 residues. V dropped 4 bases and J dropped 1 base, with 11 bases sitting between them. Germline V gives CDR1 SGHRS, CDR2 YFSETQ. This CDR3 reads CASSPANRNTEAFF. Written as DNA, the CDR3 is TGCGCCAGCAGCCCCGCTAATAGGAACACTGAAGCTTTCTTT.

This clonotype appeared many times. The chain joins TRBV5-4 to TRBJ1-2; maybe TRBD1 (5 bases). CDR3 length: 15 residues. Trimming took 4 bases from V and 7 from J, leaving 20 bases between them. Germline CDR1 is SGHNT and CDR2 is YYREEE (reference sequence). The CDR3 DNA reads as TGTGCCAGCAGCCCCGGAGAGGGGTGGATAGGTGGCTACACCTTC. This translates into CASSPGEGWIGGYTF.

Many counts were recorded for this clonotype. The DNA for the CDR3 is TGTGCCAGCAGCTTCGGGGAGAGTTACGAGCAGTACTTC. Translated, it gives CASSFGESYEQYF. The chain couples TRBV5-6 to TRBJ2-7; TRBD2 might be the D (5 bases). The V gene's germline CDR1 is SGHDT and CDR2 YYEEEE. This CDR3 spans 13 amino acids. The V end was cut by 2 bases, the J end by 4 bases, with 10 bases between.

This clonotype has a count of ten or more. This chain connects TRBV12-3 or TRBV12-4 to TRBJ2-5, with 8 bases fitting TRBD2. The CDR3 is 15 amino acids. After removal of 2 bases from V and 2 bases from J, the junction contained 4 bases not matched to a gene. The CDR3 DNA reads as TGTGCCAGCAGTTTATCGGCGGGGGGTCAAGAGACCCAGTACTTC. It encodes CASSLSAGGQETQYF.

Many counts were recorded for this clonotype. The chain uses TRBV6-1 and TRBJ1-5; 9 nucleotides line up with TRBD1. V was pared by 4 bases and J by 5 bases, with 9 bases of the junction left unmatched. The CDR3 has 16 amino acids. Germline CDR1 MNHNS, CDR2 SASEGT. CDR3 nucleotides: TGTGCCAGCAGTGCCTATCCGGGACAGGGTCATCAGCCCCAGCATTTT. Translating it yields CASSAYPGQGHQPQHF.

The chain has TRBV12-3 or TRBV12-4 and TRBJ1-3; D gene uncertain. The CDR3 is made up of 15 amino acids. Trimming left V 10 bases short and J 0 bases short, with 16 bases between. This CDR3 reads CAMTTRADSGNTIYF. The CDR3 bases are TGTGCCATGACGACTAGGGCAGACTCTGGAAACACCATATATTTT.

The chain combines TRBV6-5 with TRBJ1-1; TRBD1 matches at 10 bases. This CDR3 contains 15 residues. Trimming removed 2 bases from V and 5 bases from J; junction bases left unmatched: 5. Germline lookup yields CDR1 MNHEY and CDR2 SVGAGI. Here the CDR3 reads CASSYATGGLTEAFF. CDR3 DNA: TGTGCCAGCAGTTACGCGACAGGGGGCTTGACTGAAGCTTTCTTT.

This chain uses TRBV5-6 with TRBJ1-2; D perhaps matches TRBD1 (6 bases). This CDR3 region has 13 residues. Looked up from germline, CDR1 is SGHDT and CDR2 is YYEEEE. V dropped 3 bases and J dropped 4 bases, with 10 bases sitting between them. CDR3 amino acids: CASSSGTRYGYTF. CDR3 DNA sequence: TGTGCCAGCAGCTCCGGGACACGCTATGGCTACACCTTC.

This clonotype was found many times. The chain carries TRBV7-8 and TRBJ2-4; the match to TRBD1 covers 9 bases. Germline values: CDR1 SGHVS, CDR2 FQNEAQ. This CDR3 has 19 residues. V trimming: 5 bases; J trimming: 2 bases; junction bases outside the gene matches: 16. CDR3 loop: CASSHRGSGTGWTKNIQYF. The DNA for the CDR3 is TGTGCCAGCAGCCATAGGGGGAGTGGGACAGGGTGGACCAAAAACATTCAGTACTTC.

This clonotype was counted a few times. V is TRBV30 and J is TRBJ1-2; D remains ambiguous. The germline gives CDR1 GTSNPN, CDR2 SVGIG (reference sequence). The CDR3 is made up of 14 amino acids. V lost 1 base and J lost 6, with 15 bases in between. The CDR3 spells CAWSGGLPFDGYTF. CDR3 bases: TGTGCCTGGAGTGGTGGACTTCCGTTCGATGGCTACACCTTC.

The chain uses TRBV7-2 and TRBJ1-3, with TRBD1 matching over 9 bases. Germline values: CDR1 SGHTA, CDR2 FQGNSA. Unmatched junction bases numbered 6, after V lost 5 bases and J lost 4 bases. The CDR3 runs to 15 residues. The CDR3: CASSITGGVGNTIYF. CDR3 coding DNA: TGTGCCAGCAGCATTACAGGGGGCGTCGGAAACACCATATATTTT.

This clonotype was counted ten times or more. This sequence joins TRBV6-1 and TRBJ1-5; D not resolved. Per the germline V gene, CDR1 is MNHNS and CDR2 is SASEGT. The CDR3 totals 13 residues. V lost 4 bases and J 5 bases, leaving 9 bases between the germline ends. The CDR3 DNA sequence: TGTGCCAGCAGTGGGACCGTAGATCAGCCCCAGCATTTT. It encodes CASSGTVDQPQHF.

This clonotype was detected many times. This chain connects TRBV28 to TRBJ1-2; 9 bases map to TRBD1. The V gene end was trimmed by 5 bases and the J gene end by 10 bases; junction bases not matched to a gene: 11. The CDR3 has 14 residues. Germline values: CDR1 MDHEN, CDR2 SYDVKM. The CDR3 protein is CASSPAGDRVDYTF. The CDR3 DNA is TGTGCCAGCAGTCCAGCGGGGGACAGGGTTGACTACACCTTC.

This clonotype was seen ten or more times. This chain joins TRBV15 and TRBJ1-2, with D possibly TRBD1 on 5 matching bases. CDR3 size: 14 residues. V was trimmed by 0 bases and J by 5 bases, leaving 10 bases between them. The V gene's germline CDR1 is LNHNV and CDR2 YYDKDF (reference sequence). In nucleotides, the CDR3 is TGTGCCACCAGCAGAGATCGTGGGGGGTATGGCTACACCTTC. As protein: CATSRDRGGYGYTF. Full variable domain (remainder filled in from reference TRBV15 and TRBJ1-2): DAMVIQNPRYQVTQFGKPVTLSCSQTLNHNVMYWYQQKSSQAPKLLFHYYDKDFNNEADTPDNFQSRRPNTSFCFLDIRSPGLGDTAMYLCATSRDRGGYGYTFGSGTRLTVV.

This clonotype was observed a handful of times. The gene calls are TRBV5-1 and TRBJ2-7, with D perhaps matching TRBD2 (5 bases). The CDR3 consists of 14 residues. CDR1 is SGHRS, CDR2 YFSETQ, per germline. V lost 1 base and J 4 bases, leaving 12 bases between the germline ends. The CDR3 sequence: CASSLLAQYYEQYF. CDR3 nucleotides: TGCGCCAGCAGCTTGTTAGCGCAGTATTACGAGCAGTACTTC.

The table lists this clonotype with many counts. This sequence joins TRBV5-1 and TRBJ2-7; D call uncertain. Between the trimmed V and J ends, which lost 0 bases and 3 bases, there was a span of 13 bases. The CDR3 is 15 amino acids. Germline assignment: CDR1 SGHRS and CDR2 YFSETQ. CDR3 amino acids: CASSLDTGPLYEQYF. The CDR3 coding sequence is TGCGCCAGCAGCTTGGATACCGGGCCACTCTACGAGCAGTACTTC. Combining the CDR3 with reference TRBV5-1 and TRBJ2-7 gives the whole variable domain KAGVTQTPRYLIKTRGQQVTLSCSPISGHRSVSWYQQTPGQGLQFLFEYFSETQRNKGNFPGRFSGRQFSNSRSEMNVSTLELGDSALYLCASSLDTGPLYEQYFGPGTRLTVT.